One sample yielded the 31 T cell receptor beta chains listed below, sequenced in a study of cytomegalovirus exposure and HLA in healthy donors. PCR primers comprised 60 Vbeta and 13 Jbeta primers. Data came from immunoSEQ multiplex PCR; TCRdb stores just in-frame clones and leaves some out. Of about 120,000 clones in the sample, 60% to 85% were seen once. The sequencing input was PBMCs. These receptors were taken from a woman aged 40-49 years in good health and CMV-seropositive.

The chain employs TRBV9 and TRBJ2-2; D is perhaps TRBD2 (6 bases). The CDR3 runs 17 residues. Trimming stripped 0 bases from V and 0 bases from J, with 12 bases between. Germline CDR1 is SGDLS and CDR2 is YYNGEE. CDR3 in amino acids: CASSVVVGGANTGELFF. CDR3 DNA sequence: TGTGCCAGCAGCGTAGTGGTAGGCGGGGCGAACACCGGGGAGCTGTTTTTT.

Here the CDR3 DNA reads TGTGCCAGCAGGGGACAGACAGATACGCAGTATTTT. Amino acids: CASRGQTDTQYF. This chain connects TRBV2 to TRBJ2-3, with 7 nucleotides matching TRBD1. This CDR3 contains 12 residues. The V gene end was trimmed by 6 bases and the J gene end by 3 bases; junction bases not matched to a gene: 0. Germline CDR1 SNHLY, CDR2 FYNNEI.

This chain uses TRBV5-1 with TRBJ2-3, with D possibly being TRBD2 (6 bases). V was clipped by 4 bases and J by 0 bases, with 15 bases between them. CDR3 length equals 16 residues. Germline CDR1 is SGHRS and CDR2 is YFSETQ. CDR3 sequence reads: CASSPTWGVSTDTQYF. In DNA form, the CDR3 reads TGCGCCAGCAGCCCTACGTGGGGGGTTAGCACAGATACGCAGTATTTT.

In this sample, this clone turned up a few times. V gene TRBV19 combines with J gene TRBJ1-4; 9 positions match TRBD1. V shed 6 bases, J shed 8 bases, and the junction held 7 bases outside the gene matches. CDR3 size: 14 residues. Germline values: CDR1 LNHDA, CDR2 SQIVND (reference sequence). In DNA, the CDR3 is TGTGCCAGTAGCCGACAGGGGGGAGGAGAAAAACTGTTTTTT. Its translation: CASSRQGGGEKLFF.

The chain has TRBV4-2 and TRBJ2-7; a weak D match, TRBD2 (5 bases). Between the trimmed V and J ends, which lost 0 bases and 3 bases, there was a span of 9 bases. CDR3 length: 14 residues. Germline V lookup: CDR1 LGHNA, CDR2 YNFKEQ. The CDR3 DNA is TGTGCCAGCAGCCAAGAGTACACTAGCTACGAGCAGTACTTC. Its protein is CASSQEYTSYEQYF.

V and J are TRBV9 and TRBJ2-2; 10 bases line up with TRBD2. With V trimmed by 2 bases and J by 1 base, 2 bases remained unmatched. CDR3 length: 16 residues. CDR1 SGDLS and CDR2 YYNGEE come from the germline V gene. CDR3 nucleotides: TGTGCCAGCAGCGTCTTAGCGGGAGGGAACACCGGGGAGCTGTTTTTT. Protein: CASSVLAGGNTGELFF.

The chain joins TRBV18 to TRBJ1-1; 9 bases are a match to TRBD1. The J segment lost 4 bases and the V segment lost 5 bases, leaving 8 bases of the junction unmatched. The CDR3 contains 15 residues. The germline V gene has CDR1 KGHSH and CDR2 LQKENI. The CDR3 DNA is TGTGCCAGCTCATCGGACAGGGGTTCTGGCACTGAAGCTTTCTTT. Encoded protein: CASSSDRGSGTEAFF.

This clone was picked up a small number of times. The chain couples TRBV5-1 to TRBJ2-1; 7 nucleotides line up with TRBD2. Germline CDR1 SGHRS, CDR2 YFSETQ. CDR3 length: 17 residues. The V gene end was trimmed by 4 bases and the J gene end by 0 bases; junction bases not matched to a gene: 10. CDR3 DNA sequence: TGCGCCAGCAGCAGCATACTAGGCGGGGGCTCCTACAATGAGCAGTTCTTC. Translated, it gives CASSSILGGGSYNEQFF. Full variable domain (rest looked up from reference TRBV5-1 and TRBJ2-1): KAGVTQTPRYLIKTRGQQVTLSCSPISGHRSVSWYQQTPGQGLQFLFEYFSETQRNKGNFPGRFSGRQFSNSRSEMNVSTLELGDSALYLCASSSILGGGSYNEQFFGPGTRLTVL.

The V call is TRBV19, the J call TRBJ1-4, with a weak D call TRBD1 (6 bases). The CDR3 loop spans 17 amino acids. Trimming removed 1 base from V and 4 bases from J, with 16 bases in between. The germline V gene encodes CDR1 LNHDA and CDR2 SQIVND (reference sequence). CDR3 in DNA: TGTGCCAGTAGTATAGTAGGGGGGGGACCCCTTAATGAAAAACTGTTTTTT. Its translation is CASSIVGGGPLNEKLFF.

The CDR3 nucleotides read TGCGCCAGCAGCCAAGACAGGGGAGTGGTAGATACGCAGTATTTT. Encoded protein: CASSQDRGVVDTQYF. J is TRBJ2-3 and V is TRBV4-3; D is perhaps TRBD1 (6 bases). This CDR3 is 15 amino acids long. Deletions cut 0 bases from V and 5 bases from J, with 12 bases between. Germline V gene data show CDR1 as LGHNA and CDR2 as YSLEER.

In this sample, this clone turned up a few times. The V and J genes are TRBV7-6 and TRBJ1-1; D is possibly TRBD1 (6 bases). This CDR3 comprises 18 residues. V lost 0 bases and J lost 4, with 21 bases in between. The germline V gene encodes CDR1 SGHVS and CDR2 FNYEAQ. CDR3 sequence reads: CASSLALRTGRDVTEAFF. In nucleotides, the CDR3 is TGTGCCAGCAGCTTAGCGCTTCGTACAGGGAGGGATGTCACTGAAGCTTTCTTT.

CDR3: CSVGDREDSPLHF. CDR3 coding DNA: TGCAGCGTTGGGGACAGGGAGGATTCACCCCTCCACTTT. The chain joins TRBV29-1 to TRBJ1-6, with 9 nucleotides matching TRBD1. V trimming: 4 bases; J trimming: 8 bases; junction bases outside the gene matches: 3. Germline V lookup: CDR1 SQVTM, CDR2 ANQGSEA. The CDR3 is made up of 13 amino acids.

This sequence joins TRBV5-1 and TRBJ2-2, with D uncertain. Germline values: CDR1 SGHRS, CDR2 YFSETQ. V dropped 0 bases and J dropped 2 bases, with 8 bases sitting between them. The CDR3 has 15 residues. CDR3 sequence reads: CASSLGAPNTGELFF. CDR3 coding DNA: TGCGCCAGCAGCTTGGGGGCCCCCAACACCGGGGAGCTGTTTTTT. Looking up the rest from reference TRBV5-1 and TRBJ2-2 gives the full variable domain: KAGVTQTPRYLIKTRGQQVTLSCSPISGHRSVSWYQQTPGQGLQFLFEYFSETQRNKGNFPGRFSGRQFSNSRSEMNVSTLELGDSALYLCASSLGAPNTGELFFGEGSRLTVL.

The V gene is TRBV19, the J gene TRBJ2-7; 9 bases are shared with TRBD2. CDR3 length: 15 amino acids. V trimming: 2 bases; J trimming: 5 bases; junction bases outside the gene matches: 7. CDR1 is LNHDA, CDR2 SQIVND, per germline (reference sequence). CDR3 nucleotides: TGTGCCAGTAGTATAAATAGCGGGAGAATCAACGAGCAGTACTTC. Protein product: CASSINSGRINEQYF.

This chain joins TRBV7-2 and TRBJ2-1; 8 bases line up with TRBD2. The CDR3 consists of 16 residues. Losses at the gene ends were 5 bases for V and 0 bases for J; bases not matched to a gene: 6. Looked up from germline, CDR1 is SGHTA and CDR2 is FQGNSA. The CDR3 loop reads CASSAFGTSSYNEQFF. Written as DNA, the CDR3 is TGTGCCAGCAGCGCCTTTGGGACTAGCTCCTACAATGAGCAGTTCTTC.

This clone was seen more than once but under ten times. The CDR3 here is CASSLEGGGRAYEQYF. CDR3 coding DNA: TGTGCCAGCAGCTTAGAGGGCGGGGGCCGTGCCTACGAGCAGTACTTC. The rearrangement joins TRBV7-2 to TRBJ2-7, with D perhaps matching TRBD2 (7 bases). The length of the CDR3 is 16 residues. V shed 1 base and J shed 2 bases, with 15 bases lying between them. Germline V gene sequence: CDR1 SGHTA, CDR2 FQGNSA.

A remark on this clone: One end of the junction does not line up with germline, which may come from a read error. The V and J genes are TRBV6-5 and TRBJ1-1; D gene ambiguous. The CDR3 sequence is 14 residues long. The V gene's germline CDR1 is MNHEY and CDR2 SVGAGI. CDR3 DNA sequence: TGTGCCAGCAGAAAAGACACCTTGAAAACTGAAGCTTTCTTT. As protein: CASRKDTLKTEAFF.

V usage is TRBV11-2 and J usage is TRBJ2-7; 10 positions match TRBD2. Trimming took 1 base from V and 3 from J; bases not matched to a gene: 3. Germline lookup yields CDR1 SGHAT and CDR2 FQNNGV. This CDR3 has 15 residues. This CDR3 is CASSLGASGSYEQYF. The CDR3 DNA reads as TGTGCCAGCAGCTTAGGGGCTAGCGGGAGCTACGAGCAGTACTTC.

The rearrangement joins TRBV27 to TRBJ2-3; 10 bases line up with TRBD2. Germline lookup yields CDR1 MNHEY and CDR2 SMNVEV (reference sequence). V was pared by 3 bases and J by 4 bases, with 4 bases of the junction left unmatched. This CDR3 is built from 15 residues. The CDR3 bases are TGTGCCAGCAGTTTGGCAGCGGGAGGGGCAGATACGCAGTATTTT. It yields the protein CASSLAAGGADTQYF.

The chain couples TRBV7-9 to TRBJ1-5, with D possibly TRBD1 on 6 matching bases. The V gene's germline CDR1 is SEHNR and CDR2 FQNEAQ (reference sequence). The CDR3 loop spans 14 amino acids. V lost 1 base, J lost 4 bases, and 8 bases lay in between. As DNA, the CDR3 is TGTGCCAGCAGCTTAGATACAGGGAATCAGCCCCAGCATTTT. This gives the protein CASSLDTGNQPQHF.

This CDR3 reads CAWTDRVGNQPQHF. Here the CDR3 DNA reads TGTGCCTGGACCGACAGGGTAGGCAATCAGCCCCAGCATTTT. V is TRBV30 and J is TRBJ1-5; 7 bases line up with TRBD1. The CDR3 length is 14 residues. The V and J ends lost 4 bases and 2 bases, in that order; junction bases with no gene match: 5. Germline V gives CDR1 GTSNPN, CDR2 SVGIG (reference sequence). Drawing the rest from reference TRBV30 and TRBJ1-5, the complete variable domain is SQTIHQWPATLVQPVGSPLSLECTVEGTSNPNLYWYRQAAGRGLQLLFYSVGIGQISSEVPQNLSASRPQDRQFILSSKKLLLSDSGFYLCAWTDRVGNQPQHFGDGTRLSIL.

The chain recombines TRBV18 with TRBJ2-5; 9 bases agree with TRBD1. V lost 2 bases and J lost 6; bases outside the gene matches: 13. The CDR3 is 17 residues long. Germline CDR1 reads KGHSH; CDR2 reads LQKENI. The CDR3 sequence is CASSPLPGTGLSKTQYF. The CDR3 DNA sequence: TGTGCCAGCTCACCATTACCCGGGACAGGGCTTTCAAAGACCCAGTACTTC.

The chain has TRBV7-3 and TRBJ2-1; 9 nucleotides match TRBD2. Trimming at V came to 5 bases and at J to 0 bases, leaving 17 bases not matched to a gene. The germline V gene encodes CDR1 SGHTA and CDR2 FQGTGA. This CDR3 region has 20 residues. The CDR3 protein is CASSPRPGLAGSVSYNEQFF. The CDR3 coding sequence is TGTGCCAGCAGCCCTCGCCCAGGGCTAGCGGGAAGCGTCTCCTACAATGAGCAGTTCTTC.

The chain recombines TRBV7-2 with TRBJ1-4, with TRBD1 matching over 11 bases. The CDR3 runs to 15 residues. The germline V gene has CDR1 SGHTA and CDR2 FQGNSA. The trim removed 5 bases at V and 8 bases at J, leaving 7 bases unmatched. Here the CDR3 reads CASSLRTGGAEKLFF. For the CDR3, the DNA is TGTGCCAGCAGCCTTCGGACAGGGGGCGCAGAAAAACTGTTTTTT.

This clone was seen a single time. The chain has TRBV7-9 and TRBJ1-6; 9 positions match TRBD1. The length of the CDR3 is 16 residues. V was pared by 5 bases and J by 2 bases, with 4 bases of the junction left unmatched. The germline CDR1 and CDR2 sequences are SEHNR and FQNEAQ (reference sequence). Here the CDR3 DNA reads TGTGCCAGCAGCGTGGGGGACAGGGCCTATAATTCACCCCTCCACTTT. This gives the protein CASSVGDRAYNSPLHF.

V usage is TRBV7-8 and J usage is TRBJ1-5; 8 positions match TRBD1. V lost 1 base and J lost 4; bases outside the gene matches: 12. The germline CDR1 and CDR2 sequences are SGHVS and FQNEAQ. This CDR3 spans 18 amino acids. The CDR3: CASSLGPGGYLQNQPQHF. The CDR3 bases are TGTGCCAGCAGCTTAGGTCCAGGGGGCTACCTCCAAAATCAGCCCCAGCATTTT.

V gene TRBV5-1 combines with J gene TRBJ2-1; TRBD2 agrees at 14 bases. The CDR3 runs 16 residues. Per the germline V gene, CDR1 is SGHRS and CDR2 is YFSETQ. V gave up 0 bases and J gave up 6 bases; unmatched junction bases: 2. The CDR3 here is CASSLATSGRGNEQFF. CDR3 DNA: TGCGCCAGCAGCTTGGCGACTAGCGGGAGGGGCAATGAGCAGTTCTTC.

As to this clone: At one end the junction does not follow the germline gene, possibly because of a read error. V gene TRBV6-1 combines with J gene TRBJ2-1; D is possibly TRBD1 (10 bases). Germline loops: CDR1 MNHNS, CDR2 SASEGT. The CDR3 consists of 19 residues. The CDR3 nucleotides read TGTGCCAACAGTGAAAGGGGGACAGGGGCGGGGGGGGTCTACAATGAGCAGTTCTTC. This translates into CANSERGTGAGGVYNEQFF.

The chain has TRBV4-3 and TRBJ2-3, with 7 positions matching TRBD1. Trimming took 0 bases from V and 2 from J; bases not matched to a gene: 5. CDR1 is LGHNA, CDR2 YSLEER, per germline. The CDR3 consists of 16 residues. The CDR3: CASSQDLRGITDTQYF. The CDR3 DNA reads TGCGCCAGCAGCCAAGATCTCAGGGGGATCACAGATACGCAGTATTTT.

This sequence joins TRBV27 and TRBJ2-7; 8 bases map to TRBD1. Trimming at V came to 2 bases and at J to 3 bases, leaving 15 bases not matched to a gene. This CDR3 contains 18 residues. CDR1 MNHEY and CDR2 SMNVEV come from the germline V gene (reference sequence). CDR3 protein: CASSLPGQDAVLYYEQYF. The CDR3 DNA reads as TGTGCCAGCAGTTTACCGGGACAGGATGCCGTCCTCTACTACGAGCAGTACTTC.

The chain joins TRBV9 to TRBJ2-7, with 10 bases that match TRBD2. The CDR3 consists of 16 residues. Trimming cost V 0 bases and J 5 bases; bases outside gene matches: 8. Germline assignment: CDR1 SGDLS and CDR2 YYNGEE. CDR3 sequence: CASSVGPGTSVNEQYF. The CDR3 nucleotides are TGTGCCAGCAGCGTAGGCCCCGGGACTAGCGTCAACGAGCAGTACTTC.